Each of the 18 T cell receptor beta chains below was sequenced from the same sample in a study of blood T cell repertoires in COVID-19. Here immunoSEQ multiplex PCR was the method, and the copy in TCRdb shows in-frame clones only, minus some. The repertoire holds 150,000 or so clones, around 80% seen once, with 11% in the top ten. The sample comprised peripheral blood. All receptors come from a man between 60 and 70 years old with active or convalescent COVID-19.

This clone showed up just a few times. V is TRBV12-3 or TRBV12-4 and J is TRBJ2-1; the D gene is possibly TRBD2 (5 bases). This CDR3 has 13 amino acids. V was trimmed by 9 bases and J by 5 bases, leaving 14 bases between them. The CDR3 sequence is CASSALLDNEQFF. The CDR3 DNA sequence: TGTGCCAGTTCGGCCTTACTAGACAATGAGCAGTTCTTC.

The rearrangement joins TRBV12-5 to TRBJ1-1, with 8 bases that match TRBD1. The V gene's germline CDR1 is LGHNT and CDR2 FRNRAP. The CDR3 runs to 13 residues. Unmatched junction bases numbered 7, after V lost 6 bases and J lost 7 bases. As DNA, the CDR3 is TGTGCTAGTGGCCGAACCGGGACAGGTGAAGCTTTCTTT. Encoded protein: CASGRTGTGEAFF.

The J gene is TRBJ2-3, the V gene TRBV28; 11 bases line up with TRBD2. The CDR3 is made up of 15 amino acids. Germline V lookup: CDR1 MDHEN, CDR2 SYDVKM. Trimming removed 6 bases from V and 2 bases from J; junction bases left unmatched: 4. Here the CDR3 DNA reads TGTGCCAGCAGCCCACTAGCGGGGGACACAGATACGCAGTATTTT. Encoded protein: CASSPLAGDTDTQYF. The full variable domain, with the rest looked up from reference TRBV28 and TRBJ2-3, is DVKVTQSSRYLVKRTGEKVFLECVQDMDHENMFWYRQDPGLGLRLIYFSYDVKMKEKGDIPEGYSVSREKKERFSLILESASTNQTSMYLCASSPLAGDTDTQYFGPGTRLTVL.

The rearrangement joins TRBV2 to TRBJ1-3; 9 bases line up with TRBD1. Per the germline V gene, CDR1 is SNHLY and CDR2 is FYNNEI. V dropped 1 base and J dropped 4; count of bases not matched to a gene: 2. This CDR3 has 15 residues. CDR3 protein: CASSEDRGLGNTIYF. The CDR3 nucleotides read TGTGCCAGCAGTGAAGACAGGGGGCTCGGAAACACCATATATTTT.

The V gene is TRBV2, the J gene TRBJ2-3; 7 nucleotides align to TRBD2. Germline V gives CDR1 SNHLY, CDR2 FYNNEI. The V gene end was trimmed by 2 bases and the J gene end by 6 bases; junction bases not matched to a gene: 11. CDR3 length: 16 residues. In DNA, the CDR3 is TGTGCCAGCAGTGAACGGCCCCAACTAGCGTCGGATACGCAGTATTTT. This translates into CASSERPQLASDTQYF.

Here the CDR3 reads CASSDGMTYSPLHF. The DNA of the CDR3 is TGTGCCAGCAGTGACGGGATGACCTATTCACCCCTCCACTTT. The rearrangement joins TRBV6-1 to TRBJ1-6; no firm D call. The length of the CDR3 is 14 residues. CDR1 and CDR2 from the germline V gene are MNHNS and SASEGT. Deletions cut 3 bases from V and 8 bases from J, with 11 bases between.

V gene TRBV15 combines with J gene TRBJ2-3; TRBD2 matches at 12 bases. J lost 5 bases, V lost 5 bases, and 2 bases had no gene match. This CDR3 has 14 residues. CDR1 and CDR2 (germline): LNHNV, YYDKDF (reference sequence). The CDR3 spells CATSRGLAGDTQYF. Written as DNA, the CDR3 is TGTGCCACCAGCCGGGGACTAGCGGGAGATACGCAGTATTTT.

The V call is TRBV6-6, the J call TRBJ1-1; 9 nucleotides match TRBD1. CDR3 length: 14 residues. V dropped 5 bases and J dropped 1; count of bases not matched to a gene: 2. Germline V gives CDR1 MNHNY, CDR2 SVGAGI (reference sequence). CDR3 DNA sequence: TGTGCCAGCAGTACGACAGGGGGGAACACTGAAGCTTTCTTT. Translation gives CASSTTGGNTEAFF.

This rearrangement joins TRBV5-1 to TRBJ2-7, with D possibly TRBD2 on 6 matching bases. The CDR3 loop spans 16 amino acids. Trimming cost V 7 bases and J 0 bases, with 20 bases left between them. Germline assignment: CDR1 SGHRS and CDR2 YFSETQ. The CDR3 spells CASSPRGTISSYEQYF. CDR3 nucleotide sequence: TGCGCCAGCTCCCCCCGGGGGACGATCAGCTCCTACGAGCAGTACTTC.

The chain is built from TRBV28 and TRBJ1-1, with a weak D call TRBD1 (6 bases). This CDR3 has 15 residues. The V end lost 4 bases, the J end lost 0 bases, and 12 bases lay between the germline ends. Germline CDR1 is MDHEN and CDR2 is SYDVKM. The CDR3 here is CASSSTGLMNTEAFF. The CDR3 DNA reads as TGTGCCAGCAGTTCGACAGGACTCATGAACACTGAAGCTTTCTTT.

The chain recombines TRBV5-4 with TRBJ1-2; D possibly corresponds to TRBD1 (5 bases). Deletions cut 4 bases from V and 4 bases from J, with 11 bases between. This CDR3 spans 13 amino acids. CDR1 and CDR2 from the germline V gene are SGHNT and YYREEE (reference sequence). Here the CDR3 DNA reads TGTGCCAGCAGCATTCAGGGCTCCTATGGCTACACCTTC. Translation gives CASSIQGSYGYTF.

The chain uses TRBV12-3 or TRBV12-4 and TRBJ1-1; maybe TRBD1 (5 bases). The CDR3 is 13 amino acids. The V end lost 2 bases, the J end lost 5 bases, and 9 bases lay between the germline ends. CDR3: CASSLWGGTEAFF. DNA of the CDR3: TGTGCCAGCAGTTTATGGGGGGGTACTGAAGCTTTCTTT.

The chain has TRBV12-5 and TRBJ2-1; D is uncertain. Between the trimmed V and J ends, which lost 1 base and 7 bases, there was a span of 5 bases. The CDR3 runs to 12 residues. Germline V gene data show CDR1 as LGHNT and CDR2 as FRNRAP. CDR3: CASGLDTNEQFF. Written as DNA, the CDR3 is TGTGCTAGTGGTTTGGACACGAATGAGCAGTTCTTC.

The chain recombines TRBV4-1 with TRBJ1-1, with D maybe TRBD1 (6 bases). The CDR3 extends over 15 amino acids. Germline CDR1 MGHRA, CDR2 YSYEKL. Trimming pared 3 bases from V and 4 bases from J, leaving 15 bases between. CDR3 loop: CASSHREQGRTEAFF. The DNA of the CDR3 is TGCGCCAGCAGCCATAGGGAACAGGGCCGCACTGAAGCTTTCTTT.

The chain couples TRBV3-1 (or the pseudogene TRBV3-2) to TRBJ2-1; D is perhaps TRBD2 (6 bases). Germline V CDR1 and CDR2: LGHDT, YNNKEL (reference sequence). V was shortened by 3 bases and J by 5 bases, with 14 bases between the two germline ends. The CDR3 contains 15 residues. CDR3 in DNA: TGTGCCAGCAGCCAGGGACTCGGTCTGGACAATGAGCAGTTCTTC. The encoded protein is CASSQGLGLDNEQFF.

In its sample, this clone was seen once. The rearrangement links TRBV27 to TRBJ2-7; D is possibly TRBD1 (5 bases). The germline V gene has CDR1 MNHEY and CDR2 SMNVEV (reference sequence). V lost 6 bases and J 5 bases, leaving 11 bases between the germline ends. This CDR3 has 12 amino acids. CDR3 bases: TGTGCCAGCAGGGGGCTCAGCCACGAGCAGTACTTC. This translates into CASRGLSHEQYF.

The gene calls are TRBV20-1 and TRBJ1-1; unclear D gene. The CDR3 is 10 amino acids. Trimming left V 5 bases short and J 3 bases short, with 4 bases between. CDR1 DFQATT and CDR2 SNEGSKA come from the germline V gene (reference sequence). The CDR3, as DNA: TGCAGTGCTTTAGACACTGAAGCTTTCTTT. Translation gives CSALDTEAFF.

The J gene is TRBJ1-1, the V gene TRBV20-1, with D maybe TRBD1 (5 bases). The CDR3 runs to 11 residues. V lost 3 bases and J 8 bases, leaving 10 bases between the germline ends. Looked up from germline, CDR1 is DFQATT and CDR2 is SNEGSKA (reference sequence). The CDR3 loop reads CSARMGQEAFF. CDR3 nucleotides: TGCAGTGCTAGGATGGGGCAGGAAGCTTTCTTT.